The rows below give T cell receptor beta chains drawn from one sample of a study of beta chain features in type 1 diabetes. Here immunoSEQ multiplex PCR was the method, and the copy in TCRdb shows in-frame clones only, minus some. The sample yields over 700,000 clones, 15% to 20% seen once. The sample comprised naive CD4+ T cells from blood. These receptor sequences come from a woman between 18 and 29 years old in good health. The CDR3 runs from the conserved cysteine through the conserved F or W. Fields, in order: V gene, J gene, CDR3 protein.

v_gene: TRBV5-1
j_gene: TRBJ2-1
CDR3aa: CASTFLGSQFF

v_gene: TRBV5-1
j_gene: TRBJ2-2
CDR3aa: CASSRVAVNTGELFF

v_gene: TRBV4-2
j_gene: TRBJ2-1
CDR3aa: CASSQARLGADEQFF

v_gene: TRBV19
j_gene: TRBJ2-4
CDR3aa: CASSIRSTGGDIQYF

v_gene: TRBV9
j_gene: TRBJ1-3
CDR3aa: CASSPQDRGYTIYF

v_gene: TRBV9
j_gene: TRBJ2-3
CDR3aa: CASSPTADTQYF

v_gene: TRBV5-1
j_gene: TRBJ2-5
CDR3aa: CASSLSPFGETQYF

v_gene: TRBV7-9
j_gene: TRBJ2-7
CDR3aa: CASSSGQGNTYEQYF

v_gene: TRBV28
j_gene: TRBJ2-3
CDR3aa: CASSSPTSSTDTQYF

v_gene: TRBV7-9
j_gene: TRBJ1-2
CDR3aa: CASTRTSGHGYTF